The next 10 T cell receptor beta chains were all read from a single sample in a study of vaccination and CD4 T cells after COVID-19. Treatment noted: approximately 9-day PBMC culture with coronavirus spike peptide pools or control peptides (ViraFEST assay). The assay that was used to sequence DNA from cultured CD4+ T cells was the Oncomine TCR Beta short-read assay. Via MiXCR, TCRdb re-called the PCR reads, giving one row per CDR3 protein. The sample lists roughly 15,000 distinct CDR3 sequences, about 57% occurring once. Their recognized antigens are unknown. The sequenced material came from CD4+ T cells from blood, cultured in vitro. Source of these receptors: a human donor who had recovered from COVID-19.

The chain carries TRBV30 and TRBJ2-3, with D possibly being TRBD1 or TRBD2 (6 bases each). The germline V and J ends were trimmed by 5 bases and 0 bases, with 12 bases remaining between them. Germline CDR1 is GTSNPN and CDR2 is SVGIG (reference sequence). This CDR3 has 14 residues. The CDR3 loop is CAWARGVSTDTQYF. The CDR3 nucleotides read TGTGCCTGGGCGAGGGGGGTGAGCACAGATACGCAGTATTTT. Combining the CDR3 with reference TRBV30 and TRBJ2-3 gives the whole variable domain SQTIHQWPATLVQPVGSPLSLECTVEGTSNPNLYWYRQAAGRGLQLLFYSVGIGQISSEVPQNLSASRPQDRQFILSSKKLLLSDSGFYLCAWARGVSTDTQYFGPGTRLTVL.

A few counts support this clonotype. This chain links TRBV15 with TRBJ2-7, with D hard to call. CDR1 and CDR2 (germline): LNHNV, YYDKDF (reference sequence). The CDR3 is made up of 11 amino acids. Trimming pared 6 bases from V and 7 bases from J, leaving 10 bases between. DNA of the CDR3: TGTGCCACCAGTATTTACAGTGAGCAGTACTTC. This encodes CATSIYSEQYF.

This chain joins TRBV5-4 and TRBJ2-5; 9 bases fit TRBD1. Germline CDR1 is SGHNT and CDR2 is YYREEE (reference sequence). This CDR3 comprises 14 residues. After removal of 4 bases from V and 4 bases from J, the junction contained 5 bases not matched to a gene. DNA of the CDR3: TGTGCCAGCAGCACGGGGACAGGGAGAGAGACCCAGTACTTC. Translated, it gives CASSTGTGRETQYF.

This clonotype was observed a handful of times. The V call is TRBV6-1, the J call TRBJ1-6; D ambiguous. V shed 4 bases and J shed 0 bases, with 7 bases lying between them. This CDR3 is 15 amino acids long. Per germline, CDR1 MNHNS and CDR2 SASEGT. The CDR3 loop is CASSADHSYNSPLHF. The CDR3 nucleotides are TGTGCCAGCAGTGCAGACCACTCCTATAATTCACCCCTCCACTTT.

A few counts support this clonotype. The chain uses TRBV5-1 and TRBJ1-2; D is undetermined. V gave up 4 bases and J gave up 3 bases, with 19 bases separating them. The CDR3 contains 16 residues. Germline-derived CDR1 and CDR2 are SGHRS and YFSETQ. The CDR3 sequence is CASSEGSLHGDYGYTF. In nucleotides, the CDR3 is TGCGCCAGCAGCGAGGGCAGCCTTCACGGGGACTATGGCTACACCTTC.

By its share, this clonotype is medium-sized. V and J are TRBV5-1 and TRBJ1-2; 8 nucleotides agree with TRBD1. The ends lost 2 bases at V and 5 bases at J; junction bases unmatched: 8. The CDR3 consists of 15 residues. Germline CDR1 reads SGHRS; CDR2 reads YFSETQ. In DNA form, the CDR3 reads TGCGCCAGCAGCTTAAGTATGGGGACAGGATATGGCTACACCTTC. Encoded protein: CASSLSMGTGYGYTF.

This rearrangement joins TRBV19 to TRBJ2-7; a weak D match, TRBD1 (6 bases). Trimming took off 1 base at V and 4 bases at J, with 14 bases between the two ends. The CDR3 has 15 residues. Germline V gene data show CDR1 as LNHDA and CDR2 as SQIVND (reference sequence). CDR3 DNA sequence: TGTGCCAGTAGTATAGTGTCAGGGGCAGGGTACGAGCAGTACTTC. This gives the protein CASSIVSGAGYEQYF.

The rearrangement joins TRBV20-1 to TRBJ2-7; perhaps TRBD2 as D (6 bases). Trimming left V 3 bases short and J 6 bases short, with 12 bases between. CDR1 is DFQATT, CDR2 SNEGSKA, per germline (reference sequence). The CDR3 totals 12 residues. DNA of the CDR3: TGCAGTGCTAGCCCAAAAGCGGGCGAGCAGTACTTC. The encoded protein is CSASPKAGEQYF.

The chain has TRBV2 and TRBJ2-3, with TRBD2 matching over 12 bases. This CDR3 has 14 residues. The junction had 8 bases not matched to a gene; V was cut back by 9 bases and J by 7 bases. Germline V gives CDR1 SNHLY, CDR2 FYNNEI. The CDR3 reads CASGETSGRNTQYF. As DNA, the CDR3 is TGTGCCAGTGGGGAGACTAGCGGGAGAAATACGCAGTATTTT.

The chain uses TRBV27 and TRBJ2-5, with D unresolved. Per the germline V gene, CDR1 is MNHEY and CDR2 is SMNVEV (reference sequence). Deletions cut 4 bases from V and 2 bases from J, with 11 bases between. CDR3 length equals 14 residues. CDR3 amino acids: CASSSPRLQETQYF. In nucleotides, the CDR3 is TGTGCCAGCAGTTCCCCCAGGTTACAAGAGACCCAGTACTTC.